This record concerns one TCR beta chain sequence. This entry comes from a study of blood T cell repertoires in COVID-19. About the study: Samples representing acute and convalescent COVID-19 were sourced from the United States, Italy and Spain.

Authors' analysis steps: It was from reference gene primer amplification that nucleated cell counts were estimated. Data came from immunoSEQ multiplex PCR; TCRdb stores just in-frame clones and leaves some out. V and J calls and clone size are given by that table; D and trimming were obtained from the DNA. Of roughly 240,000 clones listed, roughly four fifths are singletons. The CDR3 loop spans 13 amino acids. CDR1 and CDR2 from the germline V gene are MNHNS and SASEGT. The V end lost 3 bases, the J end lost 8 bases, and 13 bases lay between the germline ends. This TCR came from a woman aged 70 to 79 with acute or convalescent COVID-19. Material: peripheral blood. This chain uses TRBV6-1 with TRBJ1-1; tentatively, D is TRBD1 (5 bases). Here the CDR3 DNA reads TGTGCCAGCAGTGAGCAGGGAGGCTTCGAAGCTTTCTTT. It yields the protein CASSEQGGFEAFF.